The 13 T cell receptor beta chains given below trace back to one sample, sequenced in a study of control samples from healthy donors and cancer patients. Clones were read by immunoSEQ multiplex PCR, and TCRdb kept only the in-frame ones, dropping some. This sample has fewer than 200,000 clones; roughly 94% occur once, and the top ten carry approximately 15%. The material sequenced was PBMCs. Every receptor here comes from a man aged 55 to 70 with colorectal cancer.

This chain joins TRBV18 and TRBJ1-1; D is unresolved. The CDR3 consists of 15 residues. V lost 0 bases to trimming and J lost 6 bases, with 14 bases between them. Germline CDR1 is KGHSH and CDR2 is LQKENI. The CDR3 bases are TGTGCCAGCTCACCACCGCTGGCTGAACGCGCTGAAGCTTTCTTT. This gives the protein CASSPPLAERAEAFF.

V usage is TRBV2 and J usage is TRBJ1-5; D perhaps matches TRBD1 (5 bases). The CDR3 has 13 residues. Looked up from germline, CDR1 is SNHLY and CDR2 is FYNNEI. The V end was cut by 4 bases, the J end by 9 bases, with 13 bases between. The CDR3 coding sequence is TGTGCCAGCAGTGTTTTCCAGGGTAGGCCCCAGCATTTT. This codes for CASSVFQGRPQHF.

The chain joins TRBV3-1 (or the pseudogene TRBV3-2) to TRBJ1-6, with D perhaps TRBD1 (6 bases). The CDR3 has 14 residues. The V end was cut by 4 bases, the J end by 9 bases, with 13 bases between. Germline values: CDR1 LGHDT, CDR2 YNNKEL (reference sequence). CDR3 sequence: CASSPRDTFSPLHF. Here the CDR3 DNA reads TGTGCCAGCAGCCCCCGGGACACCTTTTCACCCCTCCACTTT.

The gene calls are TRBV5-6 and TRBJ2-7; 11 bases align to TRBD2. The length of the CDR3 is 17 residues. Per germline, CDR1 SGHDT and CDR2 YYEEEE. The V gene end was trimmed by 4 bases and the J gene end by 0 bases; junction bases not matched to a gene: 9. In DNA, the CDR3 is TGTGCCAGCAGCAAGAGGATACTAGCGGGGGCCTCCTACGAGCAGTACTTC. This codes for CASSKRILAGASYEQYF.

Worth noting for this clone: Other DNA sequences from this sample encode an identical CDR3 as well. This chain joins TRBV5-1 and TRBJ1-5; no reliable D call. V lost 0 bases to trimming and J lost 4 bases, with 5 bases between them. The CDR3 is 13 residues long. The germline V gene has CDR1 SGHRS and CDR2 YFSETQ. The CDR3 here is CASSLDGNQPQHF. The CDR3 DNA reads TGCGCCAGCAGCTTGGACGGAAATCAGCCCCAGCATTTT.

This chain's CDR3 is CASSWGLAGVEDTQYF. CDR3 sequence (DNA): TGCGCCAGCAGCTGGGGACTAGCGGGGGTGGAAGATACGCAGTATTTT. V is TRBV5-1 and J is TRBJ2-3, with 14 positions matching TRBD2. J was trimmed by 5 bases and V by 3 bases; bases with no gene match: 5. The CDR3 is 16 residues long. Germline lookup yields CDR1 SGHRS and CDR2 YFSETQ.

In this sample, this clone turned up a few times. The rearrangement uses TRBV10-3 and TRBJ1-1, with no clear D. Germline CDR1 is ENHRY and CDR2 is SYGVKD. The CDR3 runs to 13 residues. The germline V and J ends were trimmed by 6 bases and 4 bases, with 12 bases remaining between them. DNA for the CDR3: TGTGCCATCAGAGTCCTGGTCGGCACTGAAGCTTTCTTT. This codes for CAIRVLVGTEAFF.

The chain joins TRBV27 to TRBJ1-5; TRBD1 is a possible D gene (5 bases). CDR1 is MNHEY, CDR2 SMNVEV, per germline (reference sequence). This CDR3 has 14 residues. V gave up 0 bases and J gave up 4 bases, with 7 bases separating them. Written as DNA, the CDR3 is TGTGCCAGCAGTTTATCGTCAGGGAATCAGCCCCAGCATTTT. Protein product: CASSLSSGNQPQHF.

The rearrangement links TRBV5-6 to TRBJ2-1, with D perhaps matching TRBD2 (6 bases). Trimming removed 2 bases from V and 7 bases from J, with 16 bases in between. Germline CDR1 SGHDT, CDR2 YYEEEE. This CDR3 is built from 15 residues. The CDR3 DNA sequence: TGTGCCAGCAGCTTCGCCGGGGTCCGGGGGAATGAGCAGTTCTTC. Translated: CASSFAGVRGNEQFF.

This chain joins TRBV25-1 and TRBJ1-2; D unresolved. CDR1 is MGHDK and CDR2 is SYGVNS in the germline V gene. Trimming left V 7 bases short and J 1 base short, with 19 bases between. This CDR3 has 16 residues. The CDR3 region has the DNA TGTGCCAGCAAAGGCCCCGCGAGACACTTTAACTATGGCTACACCTTC. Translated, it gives CASKGPARHFNYGYTF.

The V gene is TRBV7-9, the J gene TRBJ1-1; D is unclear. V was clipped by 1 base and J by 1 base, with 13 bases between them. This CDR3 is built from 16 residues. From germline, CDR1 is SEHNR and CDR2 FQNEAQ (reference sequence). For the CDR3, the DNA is TGTGCCAGCAGCTTAGGAATAGGAGGGAAGAACACTGAAGCTTTCTTT. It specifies CASSLGIGGKNTEAFF.

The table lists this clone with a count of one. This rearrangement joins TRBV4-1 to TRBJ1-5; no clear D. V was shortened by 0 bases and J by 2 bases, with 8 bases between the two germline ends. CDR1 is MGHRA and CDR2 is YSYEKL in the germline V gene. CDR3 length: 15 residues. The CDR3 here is CASSQDAGRNQPQHF. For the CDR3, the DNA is TGCGCCAGCAGCCAAGATGCTGGGCGCAATCAGCCCCAGCATTTT.

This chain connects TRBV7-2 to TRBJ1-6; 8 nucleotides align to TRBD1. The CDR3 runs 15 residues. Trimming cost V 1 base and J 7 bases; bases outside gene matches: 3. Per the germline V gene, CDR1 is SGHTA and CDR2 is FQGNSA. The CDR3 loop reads CASSLVAGGNSPLHF. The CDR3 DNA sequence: TGTGCCAGCAGCTTAGTCGCAGGGGGCAATTCACCCCTCCACTTT. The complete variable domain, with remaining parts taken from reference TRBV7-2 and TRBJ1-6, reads GAGVSQSPSNKVTEKGKDVELRCDPISGHTALYWYRQSLGQGLEFLIYFQGNSAPDKSGLPSDRFSAERTGGSVSTLTIQRTQQEDSAVYLCASSLVAGGNSPLHFGNGTRLTVT.